The entry below gives a single T cell receptor (beta chain) sequence along with its context. Its antigen remains unidentified. This table comes from immunoSEQ multiplex PCR, and its TCRdb copy is limited to in-frame clones, with some not included. Of about 2.1 million clones in the sample, roughly 91% were seen once. CD45RO-negative cells were positively selected for CCR7, leaving out terminally differentiated effector memory CD45RA+ cells. This CDR3 comprises 15 residues. Germline CDR1 MNHEY, CDR2 SMNVEV (reference sequence). V dropped 5 bases and J dropped 6; count of bases not matched to a gene: 8. The record originates from a study of shared clonotypes between healthy human individuals. Study results and caveats: Richness estimates generally favored naive over memory subsets. Few donors limited the genetic and exposure-history diversity represented.

The chain couples TRBV27 to TRBJ2-7, with 12 positions matching TRBD1. The sequencing input was naive CD8+ T cells from PBMCs. The clonotype comes from a man aged 18-30 years in good health. Some clones in this sample may be carry-over from other donors' samples. The CDR3 DNA is TGTGCCAGCAGTGCGGACGGGACAGGGGGCGGCGAGCAGTACTTC. This translates into CASSADGTGGGEQYF.